The 4 T cell receptor beta chains presented below share a single source sample, sequenced in a study of vaccination and CD4 T cells after COVID-19. Time point specified: late sampling 161 to 241 days after vaccination in three convalescent patients. The treatment is: approximately nine-day PBMC culture with coronavirus spike peptide pools or control peptides (ViraFEST assay). The Oncomine TCR Beta short-read assay was what sequenced the DNA obtained from cultured CD4+ T cells. TCRdb itself ran the PCR reads through MiXCR, one entry per CDR3 protein. Of around 15,000 distinct CDR3 sequences in the sample, 45% to 60% are singletons; the top ten hold 20%. Their antigens remain unidentified. This specimen consisted of CD4+ T cells from blood, cultured in vitro, obtained about 7 months after SARS-CoV-2 vaccination. All receptors derive from a human donor who had recovered from COVID-19.

The sample holds a few counts of this clonotype. The rearrangement joins TRBV20-1 to TRBJ1-2; 7 bases line up with TRBD1. Germline V gene data show CDR1 as DFQATT and CDR2 as SNEGSKA (reference sequence). The V gene end was trimmed by 6 bases and the J gene end by 5 bases; junction bases not matched to a gene: 3. The CDR3 totals 11 residues. The CDR3 loop is CSAQQGYGYTF. In DNA form, the CDR3 reads TGCAGTGCCCAACAGGGGTATGGCTACACCTTC.

Only a few counts were recorded for this clonotype. V usage is TRBV24-1 and J usage is TRBJ1-1; D not resolved. Trimming took 8 bases from V and 1 from J, leaving 7 bases between them. CDR3 length: 12 residues. Germline V lookup: CDR1 KGHDR, CDR2 SFDVKD. CDR3 region: CATIGWNTEAFF. For the CDR3, the DNA is TGTGCCACCATCGGGTGGAACACTGAAGCTTTCTTT.

The chain joins TRBV6-1 to TRBJ2-2; maybe TRBD1 (6 bases). CDR1 MNHNS and CDR2 SASEGT come from the germline V gene. V lost 8 bases to trimming and J lost 0 bases, with 10 bases between them. CDR3 size: 14 residues. DNA of the CDR3: TGTGCCAGCCGCGAGGGGGCGAACACCGGGGAGCTGTTTTTT. Its translation: CASREGANTGELFF.

The V and J genes are TRBV20-1 and TRBJ1-5, with D unresolved. CDR1 DFQATT and CDR2 SNEGSKA come from the germline V gene (reference sequence). V gave up 6 bases and J gave up 0 bases, with 12 bases separating them. This CDR3 has 14 amino acids. The CDR3 loop is CSARLPNSNQPQHF. The CDR3 DNA sequence: TGCAGTGCCAGGTTGCCAAATAGCAATCAGCCCCAGCATTTT.